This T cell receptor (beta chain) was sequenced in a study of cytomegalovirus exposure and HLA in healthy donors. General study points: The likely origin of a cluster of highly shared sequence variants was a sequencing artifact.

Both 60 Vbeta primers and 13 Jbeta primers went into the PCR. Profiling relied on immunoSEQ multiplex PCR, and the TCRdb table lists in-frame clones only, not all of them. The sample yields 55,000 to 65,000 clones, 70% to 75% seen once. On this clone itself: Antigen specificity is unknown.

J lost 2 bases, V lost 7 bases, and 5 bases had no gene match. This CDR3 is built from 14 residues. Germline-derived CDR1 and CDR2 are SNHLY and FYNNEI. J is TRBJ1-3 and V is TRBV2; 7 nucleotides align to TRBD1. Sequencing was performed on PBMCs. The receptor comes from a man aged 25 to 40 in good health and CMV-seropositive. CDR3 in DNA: TGTGCCAGCACTGAGGGGGCACCTGGAAACACCATATATTTT. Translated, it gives CASTEGAPGNTIYF.